The 31 T cell receptor beta chains below all came from one sample that was sequenced in a study of beta chain features in type 1 diabetes. Isolated RNA was reverse transcribed in full, so expressed TCRB transcripts were sequenced. The data were produced by immunoSEQ multiplex PCR, yet TCRdb's version contains in-frame clones alone and is incomplete. The repertoire has around 260,000 clones, around 22% of them found once; the top ten carry about 0.012%. General study results and limits: Among all four CD4+ subsets, Type 1 diabetes patients had TCRB CDR3s that were moderately but significantly shorter.

For these TCRs, the target antigens are not known. The sequenced sample was naive CD4+ T cells from blood. Receptors originate from a woman aged 30 to 39 with type 1 diabetes.

This rearrangement joins TRBV29-1 to TRBJ1-4; 8 bases match TRBD1. V shed 3 bases and J 7 bases; nucleotides not matched to a gene: 7. Germline-derived CDR1 and CDR2 are SQVTM and ANQGSEA. The CDR3 runs to 14 residues. Written as DNA, the CDR3 is TGCAGCGTTGAGGGGGGGACAGGCTCTGAAAAACTGTTTTTT. Translation: CSVEGGTGSEKLFF.

This clone was observed a few times. The CDR3 sequence is CASSVGDGSPINEQFF. The CDR3 region has the DNA TGTGCCAGCAGCGTAGGTGACGGGAGTCCTATAAATGAGCAGTTCTTC. This chain links TRBV9 with TRBJ2-1; TRBD2 is a possible D gene (6 bases). This CDR3 has 16 amino acids. Trimming removed 0 bases from V and 7 bases from J, with 17 bases in between. Per germline, CDR1 SGDLS and CDR2 YYNGEE.

The genes are TRBV21-1 and TRBJ2-1; the table calls TRBD2, which could not be checked here. TRBV21-1 is a pseudogene locus. The CDR3 totals 15 residues. CDR3 protein: CASSRWTSGRNEQFF. The CDR3 DNA is TGTGCCAGCAGCAGGTGGACTAGCGGGAGAAATGAGCAGTTCTTC.

As for this clone: At one of its ends the junction is not consistent with the germline gene, which may arise from a read error. The chain combines TRBV7-7 with TRBJ2-7; 11 bases align to TRBD2. This CDR3 is built from 13 residues. CDR1 is SSHAT and CDR2 is FNYEAQ in the germline V gene (reference sequence). CDR3 in amino acids: CASSFGTSGIKYF. As DNA, the CDR3 is TGTGCTAGCAGCTTCGGGACTAGCGGTATTAAGTACTTC. The entire variable domain, with the rest obtained from reference TRBV7-7 and TRBJ2-7, is as follows: GAGVSQSPRYKVTKRGQDVTLRCDPISSHATLYWYQQALGQGPEFLTYFNYEAQPDKSGLPSDRFSAERPEGSISTLTIQRTEQRDSAMYRCASSFGTSGIKYFGPGTRLTVT.

This rearrangement joins TRBV6-5 to TRBJ1-3, with D unclear. The length of the CDR3 is 13 residues. Trimming stripped 6 bases from V and 0 bases from J, with 6 bases between. The germline V gene encodes CDR1 MNHEY and CDR2 SVGAGI. The DNA for the CDR3 is TGTGCCAGCAGCCGGGACTCTGGAAACACCATATATTTT. This codes for CASSRDSGNTIYF.

CDR3 nucleotides: TGTGCCAGCAGCGTACTCGGGGTCGCCGAGCAGTACTTC. This sequence encodes CASSVLGVAEQYF. This rearrangement joins TRBV9 to TRBJ2-7, with D possibly matching TRBD2 (5 bases). Trimming took 1 base from V and 6 from J, leaving 11 bases between them. CDR3 length equals 13 residues. The germline V gene encodes CDR1 SGDLS and CDR2 YYNGEE. Drawing the rest from reference TRBV9 and TRBJ2-7, the complete variable domain is DSGVTQTPKHLITATGQRVTLRCSPRSGDLSVYWYQQSLDQGLQFLIQYYNGEERAKGNILERFSAQQFPDLHSELNLSSLELGDSALYFCASSVLGVAEQYFGPGTRLTVT.

This clone came up a few times. The gene calls are TRBV6-6 and TRBJ1-2; weak D call: TRBD1 (6 bases). This CDR3 spans 15 amino acids. V gave up 8 bases and J gave up 4 bases, with 20 bases separating them. The V gene's germline CDR1 is MNHNY and CDR2 SVGAGI (reference sequence). CDR3 amino acids: CASGAQGWESYGYTF. The CDR3 nucleotides read TGTGCCAGCGGGGCACAGGGCTGGGAAAGCTATGGCTACACCTTC.

This clone was observed a handful of times. This chain uses TRBV4-2 with TRBJ2-1, with 8 positions matching TRBD2. V shed 0 bases and J 2 bases; nucleotides not matched to a gene: 9. The length of the CDR3 is 18 residues. The V gene's germline CDR1 is LGHNA and CDR2 YNFKEQ. The CDR3 loop reads CASSQDPGGASAYNEQFF. In nucleotides, the CDR3 is TGTGCCAGCAGCCAAGATCCCGGGGGGGCTAGCGCCTACAATGAGCAGTTCTTC.

V usage is TRBV28 and J usage is TRBJ1-2; possibly TRBD1 for D (5 bases). The germline gives CDR1 MDHEN, CDR2 SYDVKM. V lost 4 bases and J 8 bases, leaving 14 bases between the germline ends. There are 13 residues in the CDR3. The CDR3 coding sequence is TGTGCCAGCAGTTCTGGACACCTGGGGGGCTACACCTTC. Residues: CASSSGHLGGYTF.

The genes are TRBV7-9 and TRBJ2-2; no firm D call. The CDR3 is 14 residues long. Germline lookup yields CDR1 SEHNR and CDR2 FQNEAQ (reference sequence). V lost 1 base, J lost 1 base, and 4 bases lay in between. This CDR3 is CASSLGQNTGELFF. CDR3 sequence (DNA): TGTGCCAGCAGCTTAGGACAGAACACCGGGGAGCTGTTTTTT.

This clone has a handful of counts. The chain couples TRBV18 to TRBJ2-1; TRBD2 agrees at 8 bases. This CDR3 is 17 amino acids long. CDR1 KGHSH and CDR2 LQKENI come from the germline V gene. V lost 3 bases to trimming and J lost 4 bases; unmatched junction nucleotides: 11. CDR3 in amino acids: CASSPLGPGLEYNEQFF. The CDR3 nucleotides read TGTGCCAGCTCACCCTTGGGACCGGGACTAGAGTACAATGAGCAGTTCTTC.

This clone came up a few times. V gene TRBV18 combines with J gene TRBJ2-5; TRBD1 matches 9 bases. Germline V gene data show CDR1 as KGHSH and CDR2 as LQKENI. The CDR3 has 16 residues. J gave up 2 bases and V 2 bases, and 6 bases lay outside the gene matches. CDR3 sequence: CASSPTDRGWQETQYF. The CDR3 bases are TGTGCCAGCTCACCAACGGACAGGGGCTGGCAAGAGACCCAGTACTTC.

V gene TRBV11-2 combines with J gene TRBJ2-7; possibly TRBD2 for D (6 bases). Trimming stripped 5 bases from V and 6 bases from J, with 20 bases between. CDR3 length equals 15 residues. Germline-derived CDR1 and CDR2 are SGHAT and FQNNGV. The CDR3, as DNA: TGTGCCAGCAGCCCTCTCAAATCGGGAGTGGGCGAGCAGTACTTC. This codes for CASSPLKSGVGEQYF.

Concerning this clone itself: Other DNA sequences from this sample encode an identical CDR3 as well. The rearrangement joins TRBV7-9 to TRBJ2-7; perhaps TRBD1 as D (5 bases). Trimming took 5 bases from V and 2 from J, leaving 10 bases between them. Germline-derived CDR1 and CDR2 are SEHNR and FQNEAQ (reference sequence). The CDR3 has 13 amino acids. CDR3 nucleotide sequence: TGTGCCAGCAGCCCCGACAGAGCCTACGAGCAGTACTTC. Its protein is CASSPDRAYEQYF.

The rearrangement joins TRBV6-5 to TRBJ2-1; 8 positions match TRBD2. In germline, CDR1 is MNHEY, CDR2 SVGAGI. The CDR3 covers 16 residues. Trimming took 2 bases from V and 4 from J; bases not matched to a gene: 7. CDR3 loop: CASSYRAGVRYNEQFF. The DNA of the CDR3 is TGTGCCAGCAGTTACCGAGCGGGAGTTAGGTACAATGAGCAGTTCTTC.

This clone was seen a single time. V usage is TRBV9 and J usage is TRBJ2-2; 14 bases line up with TRBD2. Germline-derived CDR1 and CDR2 are SGDLS and YYNGEE. V was pared by 4 bases and J by 6 bases, with 5 bases of the junction left unmatched. CDR3 length: 16 residues. The CDR3 DNA reads TGTGCCAGCAGCCCACGACTAGCGGGAGGGCCCGGGGAGCTGTTTTTT. This gives the protein CASSPRLAGGPGELFF.

CDR3 sequence reads: CASSYFRGDGYTF. CDR3 in DNA: TGTGCCAGCAGTTACTTCAGGGGCGATGGCTACACCTTC. The rearrangement uses TRBV6-5 and TRBJ1-2; a possible D gene is TRBD1 (6 bases). The germline V gene has CDR1 MNHEY and CDR2 SVGAGI. The CDR3 runs to 13 residues. Trimming removed 1 base from V and 6 bases from J, with 9 bases in between.

This clone has just a few counts. This rearrangement joins TRBV7-9 to TRBJ2-7, with TRBD1 identical over 9 bases. The CDR3 consists of 14 residues. Per the germline V gene, CDR1 is SEHNR and CDR2 is FQNEAQ (reference sequence). V lost 6 bases, J lost 5 bases, and 8 bases stayed unmatched. The CDR3 DNA reads as TGTGCCAGCAGGTGGGGGACAGGGAGCGACGAGCAGTACTTC. Its protein product is CASRWGTGSDEQYF.

The chain couples TRBV2 to TRBJ2-1; the match to TRBD2 covers 9 bases. V lost 7 bases and J lost 4; bases outside the gene matches: 5. Germline CDR1 is SNHLY and CDR2 is FYNNEI. The CDR3 runs 14 residues. CDR3 nucleotide sequence: TGTGCCAGCAATAGGCTAGCGGGGTACAATGAGCAGTTCTTC. It specifies CASNRLAGYNEQFF.

This chain connects TRBV30 to TRBJ2-3; no definite D call. The CDR3 is made up of 13 amino acids. CDR1 is GTSNPN, CDR2 SVGIG, per germline (reference sequence). V dropped 2 bases and J dropped 1 base, with 7 bases sitting between them. CDR3 coding DNA: TGTGCCTGGAGTCCAGGCGGCACAGATACGCAGTATTTT. This translates into CAWSPGGTDTQYF.

This clone was picked up a small number of times. The V call is TRBV18, the J call TRBJ1-1, with 8 bases aligning to TRBD1. Germline V gives CDR1 KGHSH, CDR2 LQKENI. The CDR3 runs 16 residues. V lost 0 bases to trimming and J lost 4 bases; unmatched junction nucleotides: 7. CDR3 loop: CASSPPNVDRVTEAFF. The CDR3 DNA is TGTGCCAGCTCACCACCGAACGTGGACAGGGTCACTGAAGCTTTCTTT.

This clone has only a few counts. The DNA of the CDR3 is TGTGCCAGCAGCCCCGGGACAGGGGGGTACCAAGAGACCCAGTACTTC. As protein: CASSPGTGGYQETQYF. The chain uses TRBV7-9 and TRBJ2-5; 11 bases fit TRBD1. The CDR3 loop spans 16 amino acids. Germline V gene sequence: CDR1 SEHNR, CDR2 FQNEAQ (reference sequence). V lost 5 bases, J lost 0 bases, and 5 bases stayed unmatched.

This clone was counted only a few times. In DNA, the CDR3 is TGTGCCTGGACCCGAGGGGGCACTGAAGCTTTCTTT. Its translation: CAWTRGGTEAFF. The chain uses TRBV30 and TRBJ1-1, with D tentatively TRBD1 (6 bases). Trimming pared 4 bases from V and 4 bases from J, leaving 10 bases between. CDR1 GTSNPN and CDR2 SVGIG come from the germline V gene (reference sequence). This CDR3 is built from 12 residues.

The chain couples TRBV6-5 to TRBJ1-1; TRBD1 might be the D (6 bases). Trimming pared 4 bases from V and 4 bases from J, leaving 13 bases between. The CDR3 length is 14 residues. CDR1 and CDR2 (germline): MNHEY, SVGAGI. The chain's CDR3 is CASSLVTGPTEAFF. The DNA of the CDR3 is TGTGCCAGCAGTTTAGTTACAGGGCCCACTGAAGCTTTCTTT.

V is TRBV19 and J is TRBJ1-1; 7 bases line up with TRBD1. The junction had 4 bases not matched to a gene; V was cut back by 6 bases and J by 0 bases. The CDR3 covers 14 residues. CDR1 and CDR2 from the germline V gene are LNHDA and SQIVND (reference sequence). The CDR3 here is CASSHRGLNTEAFF. CDR3 nucleotides: TGTGCCAGTAGCCACAGGGGCCTGAACACTGAAGCTTTCTTT.

The chain recombines TRBV19 with TRBJ2-7; 9 bases line up with TRBD1. V gave up 5 bases and J gave up 3 bases; unmatched junction bases: 5. This CDR3 is 14 amino acids long. Germline values: CDR1 LNHDA, CDR2 SQIVND (reference sequence). The CDR3 protein is CASSLRDRVYEQYF. CDR3 DNA sequence: TGTGCCAGTAGTCTCCGGGACAGGGTCTACGAGCAGTACTTC.

This clone came up a few times. This chain links TRBV6-6 with TRBJ2-3; 10 nucleotides line up with TRBD2. Trimming removed 10 bases from V and 4 bases from J; junction bases left unmatched: 8. The CDR3 is made up of 14 amino acids. Germline CDR1 and CDR2: MNHNY and SVGAGI (reference sequence). For the CDR3, the DNA is TGTGCCACCGACCCGACTAGCGGGCCAGATACGCAGTATTTT. This codes for CATDPTSGPDTQYF.

V is TRBV23-1 and J is TRBJ2-2; TRBD1 matches 9 bases. TRBV23-1 qualifies as an ORF whose function is uncertain. After removal of 9 bases from V and 4 bases from J, the junction contained 9 bases not matched to a gene. The CDR3 is 15 residues long. CDR3 in DNA: TGCGCCAGGTCCTACAGGGGGCGTATCACCGGGGAGCTGTTTTTT. Its protein product is CARSYRGRITGELFF.

This sequence joins TRBV18 and TRBJ2-1; D gene uncertain. The CDR3 length is 14 residues. The germline V and J ends were trimmed by 6 bases and 1 base, with 10 bases remaining between them. The germline V gene has CDR1 KGHSH and CDR2 LQKENI. CDR3 protein: CASSPAASYNEQFF. CDR3 DNA: TGTGCCAGCTCCCCAGCAGCGTCCTACAATGAGCAGTTCTTC. The whole variable domain, filled in from reference TRBV18 and TRBJ2-1, reads NAGVMQNPRHLVRRRGQEARLRCSPMKGHSHVYWYRQLPEEGLKFMVYLQKENIIDESGMPKERFSAEFPKEGPSILRIQQVVRGDSAAYFCASSPAASYNEQFFGPGTRLTVL.

The chain has TRBV9 and TRBJ2-6; weak D call: TRBD1 (6 bases). The CDR3 runs 19 residues. Germline-derived CDR1 and CDR2 are SGDLS and YYNGEE. Trimming shortened V by 3 bases and J by 0 bases, and 19 bases separated the two germline ends. CDR3 nucleotides: TGTGCCAGCAGCGCCCTCACAGGGAACCCGCGCTCTGGGGCCAACGTCCTGACTTTC. Translating gives CASSALTGNPRSGANVLTF.

The DNA of the CDR3 is TGTGCCAGCAGCTTGCCTGCGGGGGGGAACATTCAGTACTTC. Protein product: CASSLPAGGNIQYF. The chain uses TRBV5-4 and TRBJ2-4, with 9 positions matching TRBD2. Per the germline V gene, CDR1 is SGHNT and CDR2 is YYREEE (reference sequence). The CDR3 is 14 residues long. Trimming took 1 base from V and 7 from J; bases not matched to a gene: 3.